The 23 T cell receptor beta chains given below trace back to one sample, sequenced in a study of beta chain features in type 1 diabetes. The study's findings and limits: People with Type 1 diabetes carried modestly yet significantly shorter TCRB CDR3s in all four CD4+ subsets.

What these receptors recognize is not known. Expressed TCRB transcripts got sequenced, as all isolated RNA was reverse transcribed. Repertoires were generated with immunoSEQ multiplex PCR, while TCRdb's copy carries only in-frame clones and drops some. The data contain around 53,000 clones, about 60% of them singletons. Sequenced: stem cell memory CD4+ T cells from blood. These receptors were obtained from a woman younger than 45 with type 1 diabetes.

The chain links TRBV19 to TRBJ1-1; D is undetermined. V lost 3 bases to trimming and J lost 5 bases, with 10 bases between them. This CDR3 has 13 amino acids. The germline V gene has CDR1 LNHDA and CDR2 SQIVND (reference sequence). This CDR3 reads CASSIDGLTEAFF. As DNA, the CDR3 is TGTGCCAGTAGTATCGATGGGCTGACTGAAGCTTTCTTT. Drawing the rest from reference TRBV19 and TRBJ1-1, the complete variable domain is DGGITQSPKYLFRKEGQNVTLSCEQNLNHDAMYWYRQDPGQGLRLIYYSQIVNDFQKGDIAEGYSVSREKKESFPLTVTSAQKNPTAFYLCASSIDGLTEAFFGQGTRLTVV.

The J gene is TRBJ2-5, the V gene TRBV30, with 8 nucleotides matching TRBD1. The end of the DNA is better explained by TRBJ2-7, so the J call may be wrong. Looked up from germline, CDR1 is GTSNPN and CDR2 is SVGIG (reference sequence). The CDR3 covers 17 residues. The CDR3 nucleotides read TGTGCCTGGAGTGCTCGACAGGGGTTCATGGGGGACTACGAGCAGTACTTC. It specifies CAWSARQGFMGDYEQYF.

V usage is TRBV2 and J usage is TRBJ2-7; 9 bases match TRBD2. The CDR3 is 16 residues long. The germline gives CDR1 SNHLY, CDR2 FYNNEI. Unmatched junction bases numbered 9, after V lost 2 bases and J lost 4 bases. The CDR3 DNA follows: TGTGCCAGCAGTGAACTCCGCGGGAGGGCCAATTACGAGCAGTACTTC. It is translated as CASSELRGRANYEQYF.

The chain uses TRBV6-1 and TRBJ2-4; 10 bases map to TRBD2. This CDR3 has 17 residues. With 4 bases clipped from V and 3 bases from J, the junction kept 9 bases outside the gene matches. Germline CDR1 MNHNS, CDR2 SASEGT. The CDR3 DNA is TGTGCCAGCAGTGGGACTAGCGGTTGGGGAGGCAAAAACATTCAGTACTTC. This translates into CASSGTSGWGGKNIQYF.

The V call is TRBV7-9, the J call TRBJ1-6; TRBD1 is a possible D gene (5 bases). V lost 1 base to trimming and J lost 8 bases, with 12 bases between them. The CDR3 is 15 amino acids. Germline CDR1 and CDR2: SEHNR and FQNEAQ (reference sequence). The CDR3 reads CASSLGRGTDSPLHF. In DNA form, the CDR3 reads TGTGCCAGCAGCTTAGGGCGGGGGACGGATTCACCCCTCCACTTT.

On this clone: At the DNA level, this CDR3 is encoded by other sequences in the same sample as well. This sequence joins TRBV28 and TRBJ2-7; D is uncertain. Germline V gene data show CDR1 as MDHEN and CDR2 as SYDVKM. V was cut by 2 bases and J by 1 base, with 3 bases left in between. CDR3 size: 12 residues. DNA for the CDR3: TGTGCCAGCAGTTTACTATCCTACGAGCAGTACTTC. Protein: CASSLLSYEQYF.

This clone has just a few counts. This chain connects TRBV2 to TRBJ2-3; TRBD2 might be the D (6 bases). Deletions cut 11 bases from V and 4 bases from J, with 25 bases between. CDR1 and CDR2 (germline): SNHLY, FYNNEI. This CDR3 contains 16 residues. CDR3 sequence reads: CAEPRLEGLGADTQYF. CDR3 DNA sequence: TGTGCCGAGCCGAGACTGGAGGGGCTTGGCGCAGATACGCAGTATTTT.

The genes are TRBV30 and TRBJ2-3; 9 nucleotides line up with TRBD2. The length of the CDR3 is 14 residues. V shed 0 bases and J 3 bases; nucleotides not matched to a gene: 1. From germline, CDR1 is GTSNPN and CDR2 SVGIG (reference sequence). CDR3 sequence reads: CAWSVAGGTDTQYF. CDR3 nucleotide sequence: TGTGCCTGGAGTGTCGCGGGGGGGACAGATACGCAGTATTTT.

The gene calls are TRBV19 and TRBJ2-7; D is uncertain. The CDR3 is 14 residues long. Trimming removed 6 bases from V and 2 bases from J, with 14 bases in between. CDR1 and CDR2 from the germline V gene are LNHDA and SQIVND (reference sequence). In DNA, the CDR3 is TGTGCCAGTAGGGCTACCCCCCAGGCCTACGAGCAGTACTTC. Translation: CASRATPQAYEQYF.

This sequence joins TRBV30 and TRBJ1-1; the D is unclear. The CDR3 runs 11 residues. In germline, CDR1 is GTSNPN, CDR2 SVGIG (reference sequence). Between the trimmed V and J ends, which lost 5 bases and 2 bases, there was a span of 6 bases. The CDR3 nucleotides are TGTGCCTGGGTCGGTAACACTGAAGCTTTCTTT. Translating it yields CAWVGNTEAFF.

The chain has TRBV30 and TRBJ2-3; possibly TRBD2 for D (6 bases). The germline gives CDR1 GTSNPN, CDR2 SVGIG (reference sequence). V was pared by 1 base and J by 0 bases, with 14 bases between. The CDR3 has 16 residues. CDR3 DNA: TGTGCCTGGAGTGCGGGACTCGGTAGAAGCACAGATACGCAGTATTTT. This codes for CAWSAGLGRSTDTQYF.

The chain employs TRBV6-6 and TRBJ2-1; 13 nucleotides agree with TRBD2. The trim removed 5 bases at V and 7 bases at J, leaving 5 bases unmatched. This CDR3 has 15 residues. Germline lookup yields CDR1 MNHNY and CDR2 SVGAGI (reference sequence). The CDR3 coding sequence is TGTGCCAGCAGTCCACGGACTAGCGGGAGTAATGAGCAGTTCTTC. Its protein is CASSPRTSGSNEQFF.

This clone was seen a few times. J is TRBJ2-3 and V is TRBV9; D not certain. CDR1 and CDR2 from the germline V gene are SGDLS and YYNGEE. The ends were cut back, 5 bases at V and 4 bases at J, with 8 bases in the middle. The CDR3 is 12 residues long. The CDR3 DNA sequence: TGTGCCAGCAGTAGATGGTCAGATACGCAGTATTTT. It is translated as CASSRWSDTQYF.

This clone was recorded a few times. J is TRBJ2-3 and V is TRBV28; no clear D. The CDR3 has 13 residues. Germline-derived CDR1 and CDR2 are MDHEN and SYDVKM. V lost 7 bases and J lost 1, with 9 bases in between. CDR3 nucleotides: TGTGCCAGCACTTGGCCCGGCACAGATACGCAGTATTTT. Translated: CASTWPGTDTQYF.

The rearrangement joins TRBV30 to TRBJ1-1; 10 positions match TRBD1. The CDR3 covers 13 residues. The V segment lost 2 bases and the J segment 5 bases; nucleotides outside the gene matches: 2. Germline assignment: CDR1 GTSNPN and CDR2 SVGIG (reference sequence). The CDR3 DNA is TGTGCCTGGAGTCCGGACAGGGGGACTGAAGCTTTCTTT. Its translation: CAWSPDRGTEAFF.

The rearrangement joins TRBV5-1 to TRBJ2-2, with D unclear. The germline CDR1 and CDR2 sequences are SGHRS and YFSETQ. V lost 0 bases and J lost 0, with 6 bases in between. The CDR3 is 15 amino acids. CDR3 sequence: CASSLGTANTGELFF. As DNA, the CDR3 is TGCGCCAGCAGCTTGGGAACAGCGAACACCGGGGAGCTGTTTTTT.

The genes are TRBV29-1 and TRBJ2-5; 11 nucleotides agree with TRBD2. Matching the DNA end better, TRBJ2-7 makes the J call doubtful. The CDR3 sequence is 13 residues long. Germline V lookup: CDR1 SQVTM, CDR2 ANQGSEA. The CDR3 reads CSVLLAGAYEQYF. The CDR3 region has the DNA TGCAGCGTTTTACTAGCGGGAGCCTACGAGCAGTACTTC.

The rearrangement uses TRBV19 and TRBJ1-2; 9 bases are shared with TRBD1. In germline, CDR1 is LNHDA, CDR2 SQIVND (reference sequence). CDR3 length: 14 amino acids. The junction had 1 base not matched to a gene; V was cut back by 3 bases and J by 2 bases. The CDR3 here is CASSMGTGNYGYTF. The CDR3 DNA reads as TGTGCCAGTAGTATGGGGACAGGGAACTATGGCTACACCTTC.

The rearrangement links TRBV5-1 to TRBJ2-1, with a weak D call TRBD2 (5 bases). This CDR3 spans 15 amino acids. V gave up 7 bases and J gave up 5 bases, with 19 bases separating them. The V gene's germline CDR1 is SGHRS and CDR2 YFSETQ. CDR3 coding DNA: TGCGCCAGCCGCTCGTTAGGAGGCCGAAACAATGAGCAGTTCTTC. Protein: CASRSLGGRNNEQFF.

The gene calls are TRBV6-1 and TRBJ2-7, with 11 bases lining up with TRBD2. The CDR3 runs to 15 residues. Germline V CDR1 and CDR2: MNHNS, SASEGT. V shed 6 bases, J shed 4 bases, and the junction held 8 bases outside the gene matches. CDR3 nucleotides: TGTGCCAGCAGGGAGGGACTAGCGGAGTTTTACGAGCAGTACTTC. Its translation: CASREGLAEFYEQYF.

The CDR3 here is CASSIEDLSYNEQFF. In DNA, the CDR3 is TGTGCCAGTAGTATAGAGGACTTATCCTACAATGAGCAGTTCTTC. The chain carries TRBV19 and TRBJ2-1; D may be TRBD2 (5 bases). In germline, CDR1 is LNHDA, CDR2 SQIVND (reference sequence). The CDR3 covers 15 residues. V was trimmed by 0 bases and J by 1 base, leaving 7 bases between them.

This chain links TRBV5-6 with TRBJ2-2; D is ambiguous. V lost 0 bases to trimming and J lost 2 bases, with 11 bases between them. The CDR3 runs to 16 residues. Germline V gene data show CDR1 as SGHDT and CDR2 as YYEEEE. DNA for the CDR3: TGTGCCAGCAGCTTGGTGGGCCATCCTAACACCGGGGAGCTGTTTTTT. Its protein is CASSLVGHPNTGELFF.

The DNA of the CDR3 is TGCGCCAGCAGCTTCCTCCCGGGTAACACTGAAGCTTTCTTT. Its protein product is CASSFLPGNTEAFF. The chain employs TRBV5-1 and TRBJ1-1; D uncertain. The CDR3 consists of 14 residues. The germline gives CDR1 SGHRS, CDR2 YFSETQ. The V gene lost 2 bases and the J gene lost 2 bases, with 10 bases spanning the gap.